This T cell receptor beta chain appears in the sequencing data of a study of CD4 and CD8 cells across lung adenocarcinoma regions. TCRdb called the PCR reads again in MiXCR, with one record for every CDR3 protein. The sample records some 10,000 distinct CDR3 sequences, roughly 60% being singletons. The patients had localized lung adenocarcinoma, a non-small cell subtype. Trimming shortened V by 1 base and J by 8 bases, and 17 bases separated the two germline ends. CDR3 length equals 14 residues. Germline-derived CDR1 and CDR2 are DFQATT and SNEGSKA (reference sequence). V and J are TRBV20-1 and TRBJ1-2; possible D gene TRBD1, 6 bases. Source material: CD8+ T cells from the margin of a lung tumor. The receptor was derived from a male donor with lung adenocarcinoma. The CD4 and CD8 labels of this study may be unreliable. CDR3 amino acids: CSARASNRETGYTF. DNA of the CDR3: TGCAGTGCTAGAGCAAGTAACAGGGAGACGGGCTACACCTTC.